The 30 T cell receptor beta chains reported below all come from one sample, sequenced in a study of spatial heterogeneity in lung cancer. As to time point: sample taken at primary tumor resection. From tumor, nontumor lung or frozen PBMC, whole RNA was taken unsorted for sequencing. TCRdb re-derived calls from the 5' RACE reads in MiXCR, one entry per CDR3 protein. The sample holds 45,000 or so distinct CDR3 sequences, about an eighth seen once. The material sequenced was PBMCs, taken at surgery. The receptors come from a female donor with early-stage non-small cell lung cancer.

This clonotype showed up just a few times. This rearrangement joins TRBV7-2 to TRBJ2-5; no definite D call. Trimming removed 4 bases from V and 5 bases from J, with 8 bases in between. The CDR3 is 12 amino acids. Germline CDR1 SGHTA, CDR2 FQGNSA. The CDR3 DNA reads as TGTGCCAGCAGCTCCCAGGAGGAGACCCAGTACTTC. Its protein is CASSSQEETQYF. Using reference TRBV7-2 and TRBJ2-5 for the parts outside the CDR3, the full variable domain is GAGVSQSPSNKVTEKGKDVELRCDPISGHTALYWYRQSLGQGLEFLIYFQGNSAPDKSGLPSDRFSAERTGGSVSTLTIQRTQQEDSAVYLCASSSQEETQYFGPGTRLLVL.

This clonotype was seen ten or more times. V gene TRBV5-1 combines with J gene TRBJ2-1; 8 nucleotides match TRBD2. This CDR3 is 15 amino acids long. Germline V gene sequence: CDR1 SGHRS, CDR2 YFSETQ. The junction had 3 bases not matched to a gene; V was cut back by 0 bases and J by 4 bases. The CDR3 reads CASSLAGGEYNEQFF. The CDR3 DNA reads TGCGCCAGCAGCTTGGCCGGGGGGGAATACAATGAGCAGTTCTTC.

This clonotype was seen a handful of times. This chain links TRBV19 with TRBJ2-3, with 8 positions matching TRBD2. CDR1 and CDR2 (germline): LNHDA, SQIVND (reference sequence). With 4 bases clipped from V and 1 base from J, the junction kept 7 bases outside the gene matches. The CDR3 contains 16 residues. CDR3 coding DNA: TGTGCCAGTAGTACCCCCCGAGCGGGGGGCACAGATACGCAGTATTTT. Translated: CASSTPRAGGTDTQYF.

This clonotype showed up just a few times. The rearrangement links TRBV2 to TRBJ2-6, with D unresolved. The CDR3 sequence is 14 residues long. Germline V gene sequence: CDR1 SNHLY, CDR2 FYNNEI. Trimming left V 7 bases short and J 0 bases short, with 7 bases between. The CDR3 reads CASKTGSGANVLTF. The CDR3 DNA is TGTGCCAGCAAGACCGGCTCTGGGGCCAACGTCCTGACTTTC.

This clonotype occurred a few times. V and J are TRBV29-1 and TRBJ2-1, with 8 bases identical to TRBD2. CDR3 length: 17 residues. Germline V gives CDR1 SQVTM, CDR2 ANQGSEA. V was pared by 4 bases and J by 0 bases, with 11 bases of the junction left unmatched. The CDR3 loop reads CSVASGGELGSYNEQFF. DNA of the CDR3: TGCAGCGTTGCCAGCGGGGGTGAACTAGGCTCCTACAATGAGCAGTTCTTC.

In this sample, this clonotype turned up a few times. The J gene is TRBJ1-1, the V gene TRBV6-2 or TRBV6-3, with 8 bases aligning to TRBD1. Per germline, CDR1 MNHEY and CDR2 SVGEGT. The CDR3 totals 16 residues. The V segment lost 2 bases and the J segment 11 bases; nucleotides outside the gene matches: 16. This CDR3 is CASSYPGQGMGKRAFF. As DNA, the CDR3 is TGTGCCAGCAGTTACCCTGGACAGGGAATGGGCAAGAGGGCTTTCTTT.

In its sample, this clonotype was seen many times. This chain connects TRBV5-4 to TRBJ2-7; 9 nucleotides match TRBD1. J lost 3 bases, V lost 3 bases, and 10 bases had no gene match. The CDR3 consists of 16 residues. The germline CDR1 and CDR2 sequences are SGHNT and YYREEE (reference sequence). The CDR3 bases are TGTGCCAGCAGCTCTGGGACAGGGTTGAAGCTCTACGAGCAGTACTTC. Amino acid sequence: CASSSGTGLKLYEQYF.

This clonotype has a count of ten or more. The chain uses TRBV28 and TRBJ2-1; 12 nucleotides match TRBD1. Per the germline V gene, CDR1 is MDHEN and CDR2 is SYDVKM. Trimming cost V 3 bases and J 5 bases; bases outside gene matches: 2. CDR3 length: 15 residues. The CDR3 coding sequence is TGTGCCAGCAGTTTGGGACAGGGGGCCCACAATGAGCAGTTCTTC. It translates to CASSLGQGAHNEQFF.

This clonotype appeared many times. This chain's CDR3 is CSAPLVETQYF. CDR3 nucleotide sequence: TGCAGTGCTCCATTAGTGGAGACCCAGTACTTC. The V call is TRBV20-1, the J call TRBJ2-5; D is undetermined. Germline CDR1 and CDR2: DFQATT and SNEGSKA (reference sequence). Deletions cut 5 bases from V and 5 bases from J, with 9 bases between. This CDR3 is 11 amino acids long.

CDR3 nucleotides: TGCAGTGCAACTGGACAAGGCCAGCCCCAGCATTTT. Protein sequence: CSATGQGQPQHF. The chain uses TRBV20-1 and TRBJ1-5; a possible D gene is TRBD1 (5 bases). V was pared by 6 bases and J by 7 bases, with 13 bases between. The CDR3 consists of 12 residues. Germline V gives CDR1 DFQATT, CDR2 SNEGSKA (reference sequence).

The chain employs TRBV14 and TRBJ2-3; possible D gene TRBD2, 6 bases. This CDR3 contains 13 residues. From germline, CDR1 is SGHDN and CDR2 FVKESK. Trimming took 1 base from V and 9 from J, leaving 11 bases between them. The CDR3 DNA follows: TGTGCCAGCAGCCAAGTTATGGAGGGAACGCAGTATTTT. Protein product: CASSQVMEGTQYF.

This clonotype was found many times. The rearrangement joins TRBV30 to TRBJ2-5; unclear D gene. This CDR3 spans 11 amino acids. Germline values: CDR1 GTSNPN, CDR2 SVGIG (reference sequence). V was trimmed by 4 bases and J by 0 bases, leaving 3 bases between them. The DNA of the CDR3 is TGTGCCTGGACACACCAAGAGACCCAGTACTTC. Its protein is CAWTHQETQYF.

This clonotype was observed a handful of times. Here the CDR3 DNA reads TGTGCCAGTAGTTCCTTGTCGGGGGGGCAGGATACGCAGTATTTT. Protein product: CASSSLSGGQDTQYF. This chain connects TRBV19 to TRBJ2-3; 8 positions agree with TRBD2. The germline CDR1 and CDR2 sequences are LNHDA and SQIVND (reference sequence). The CDR3 runs 15 residues. V was clipped by 5 bases and J by 6 bases; unmatched bases: 10.

This chain uses TRBV4-2 with TRBJ2-5, with a tentative D call TRBD2 (6 bases). V lost 1 base to trimming and J lost 1 base, with 19 bases between them. The CDR3 has 18 amino acids. CDR1 and CDR2 from the germline V gene are LGHNA and YNFKEQ. The CDR3 is CASSQVTLASVTQETQYF. CDR3 in DNA: TGTGCCAGCAGCCAAGTTACTTTGGCTAGCGTAACCCAAGAGACCCAGTACTTC.

This clonotype was recorded at least ten times. The V and J genes are TRBV4-2 and TRBJ2-3; D may be TRBD2 (6 bases). Germline lookup yields CDR1 LGHNA and CDR2 YNFKEQ. The CDR3 loop spans 15 amino acids. V was clipped by 0 bases and J by 1 base, with 8 bases between them. The CDR3 spells CASSQEGGGTDTQYF. CDR3 DNA: TGTGCCAGCAGCCAAGAAGGAGGGGGCACAGATACGCAGTATTTT.

The chain carries TRBV7-2 and TRBJ1-5; 7 bases are shared with TRBD1. CDR3 length: 14 amino acids. Germline V gene lookup returns CDR1 SGHTA and CDR2 FQGNSA. Germline trimming cut 1 base from V and 4 bases from J; bases unmatched to any gene: 1. CDR3 in amino acids: CASSLGQGNQPQHF. In nucleotides, the CDR3 is TGTGCCAGCAGCTTAGGACAGGGTAATCAGCCCCAGCATTTT.

This clonotype has just a few counts. The chain couples TRBV30 to TRBJ1-1; D might be TRBD1 (5 bases). Trimming removed 3 bases at V and 0 bases at J, with 8 bases between. The CDR3 is 13 amino acids. CDR1 is GTSNPN, CDR2 SVGIG, per germline (reference sequence). The CDR3 protein is CAWSPGLNTEAFF. The CDR3 region has the DNA TGTGCCTGGAGCCCGGGGCTGAACACTGAAGCTTTCTTT.

There are a few counts of this clonotype. The chain links TRBV20-1 to TRBJ2-5, with TRBD2 matching over 10 bases. The CDR3 consists of 16 residues. Germline V CDR1 and CDR2: DFQATT, SNEGSKA (reference sequence). The V gene end was trimmed by 6 bases and the J gene end by 8 bases; junction bases not matched to a gene: 18. The CDR3 DNA is TGCAGTGCCACTAGCGGGGAAACGCCCGTTTATTTAACCCAGTACTTC. Translation gives CSATSGETPVYLTQYF.

The chain combines TRBV27 with TRBJ1-2; maybe TRBD1 (5 bases). The germline V and J ends were trimmed by 5 bases and 3 bases, with 10 bases remaining between them. The CDR3 contains 13 residues. Germline lookup yields CDR1 MNHEY and CDR2 SMNVEV (reference sequence). The CDR3 coding sequence is TGTGCCAGCAGTCCGGGACCGGACTATGGCTACACCTTC. Amino acid sequence: CASSPGPDYGYTF.

V gene TRBV2 combines with J gene TRBJ1-1; D not certain. The V gene lost 6 bases and the J gene lost 8 bases, with 10 bases spanning the gap. Germline CDR1 reads SNHLY; CDR2 reads FYNNEI. The CDR3 extends over 11 amino acids. The CDR3 region is CASSFRREAFF. DNA of the CDR3: TGTGCCAGCAGCTTCCGACGGGAAGCTTTCTTT.

The CDR3 region has the DNA TGTGCCAGCAGCTCCTCAGGGAAGGGTAATTCACCCCTCCACTTT. Translation: CASSSSGKGNSPLHF. V usage is TRBV7-6 and J usage is TRBJ1-6; tentatively, D is TRBD1 (5 bases). The germline V gene has CDR1 SGHVS and CDR2 FNYEAQ. The CDR3 contains 15 residues. Trimming took 4 bases from V and 6 from J, leaving 13 bases between them.

This chain connects TRBV28 to TRBJ2-7; TRBD1 matches at 10 bases. Germline assignment: CDR1 MDHEN and CDR2 SYDVKM. The V gene end was trimmed by 2 bases and the J gene end by 5 bases; junction bases not matched to a gene: 3. The CDR3 length is 14 residues. CDR3 region: CASSLTDRGHEQYF. CDR3 DNA: TGTGCCAGCAGTTTAACCGACAGGGGGCACGAGCAGTACTTC.

The chain employs TRBV20-1 and TRBJ1-2, with unresolved D. CDR3 length equals 11 residues. With 8 bases removed from V and 2 bases from J, the gap between germline ends came to 9 bases. Germline CDR1 reads DFQATT; CDR2 reads SNEGSKA (reference sequence). CDR3 protein: CSQWGNYGYTF. In DNA, the CDR3 is TGCAGTCAATGGGGAAACTATGGCTACACCTTC.

V is TRBV5-4 and J is TRBJ2-5; D unresolved. The germline gives CDR1 SGHNT, CDR2 YYREEE (reference sequence). This CDR3 region has 15 residues. Trimming pared 0 bases from V and 2 bases from J, leaving 11 bases between. This CDR3 is CASSLDGRQQETQYF. The CDR3 nucleotides are TGTGCCAGCAGCTTGGATGGCAGGCAGCAAGAGACCCAGTACTTC.

This clonotype was found a few times. V usage is TRBV19 and J usage is TRBJ1-1; no reliable D call. CDR3 length: 14 amino acids. Germline CDR1 is LNHDA and CDR2 is SQIVND (reference sequence). The germline V and J ends were trimmed by 6 bases and 1 base, with 12 bases remaining between them. The CDR3 reads CASRPLRENTEAFF. Written as DNA, the CDR3 is TGTGCCAGTAGGCCCCTCCGGGAGAACACTGAAGCTTTCTTT.

V is TRBV5-5 and J is TRBJ2-5, with D uncertain. The CDR3 loop spans 15 amino acids. Per the germline V gene, CDR1 is SGHKS and CDR2 is YYEKEE (reference sequence). V was shortened by 0 bases and J by 2 bases, with 11 bases between the two germline ends. In nucleotides, the CDR3 is TGTGCCAGCAGCTTGGACTGGACCTCTCAAGAGACCCAGTACTTC. The encoded protein is CASSLDWTSQETQYF.

In this sample, this clonotype turned up a few times. The V and J genes are TRBV20-1 and TRBJ1-1, with unresolved D. The V gene lost 1 base and the J gene lost 1 base, with 10 bases spanning the gap. The CDR3 spans 14 residues. Germline V gene data show CDR1 as DFQATT and CDR2 as SNEGSKA (reference sequence). CDR3 nucleotides: TGCAGTGCTAGAGTCCTGCAGAGGAACACTGAAGCTTTCTTT. This gives the protein CSARVLQRNTEAFF.

The chain uses TRBV29-1 and TRBJ2-6, with D unclear. Germline V gene lookup returns CDR1 SQVTM and CDR2 ANQGSEA. The CDR3 length is 16 residues. V was shortened by 2 bases and J by 1 base, with 12 bases between the two germline ends. Here the CDR3 DNA reads TGCAGCGTTGAAACCGACCTGGGGTCTGGGGCCAACGTCCTGACTTTC. It encodes CSVETDLGSGANVLTF.

This clonotype was seen many times. The chain recombines TRBV6-5 with TRBJ1-1; 7 bases line up with TRBD1. Trimming removed 2 bases from V and 10 bases from J; junction bases left unmatched: 7. In germline, CDR1 is MNHEY, CDR2 SVGAGI. The CDR3 has 13 residues. The CDR3 coding sequence is TGTGCCAGCAGTTACCGACAGGGACATGGAGCTTTCTTT. This sequence encodes CASSYRQGHGAFF.

This clonotype appeared many times. This chain joins TRBV5-1 and TRBJ2-1; perhaps TRBD2 as D (5 bases). The length of the CDR3 is 12 residues. Germline V gene lookup returns CDR1 SGHRS and CDR2 YFSETQ. Trimming left V 0 bases short and J 7 bases short, with 5 bases between. CDR3 amino acids: CASSLGGNEQFF. CDR3 sequence (DNA): TGCGCCAGCAGCTTGGGAGGGAATGAGCAGTTCTTC.